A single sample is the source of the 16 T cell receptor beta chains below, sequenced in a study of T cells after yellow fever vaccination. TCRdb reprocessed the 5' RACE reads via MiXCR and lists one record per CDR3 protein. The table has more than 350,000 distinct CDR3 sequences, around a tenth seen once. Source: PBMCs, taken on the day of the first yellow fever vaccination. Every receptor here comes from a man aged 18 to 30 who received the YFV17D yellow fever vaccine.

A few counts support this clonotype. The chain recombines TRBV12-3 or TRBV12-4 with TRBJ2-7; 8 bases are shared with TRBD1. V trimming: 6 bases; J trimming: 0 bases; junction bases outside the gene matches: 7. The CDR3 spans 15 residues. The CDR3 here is CASSLTGASSYEQYF. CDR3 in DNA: TGTGCCAGCAGCTTGACAGGGGCAAGCTCCTACGAGCAGTACTTC.

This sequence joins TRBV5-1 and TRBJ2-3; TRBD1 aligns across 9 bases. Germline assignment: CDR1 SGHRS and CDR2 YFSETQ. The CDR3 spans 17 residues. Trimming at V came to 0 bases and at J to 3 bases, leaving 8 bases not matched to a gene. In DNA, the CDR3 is TGCGCCAGCAGCTTGGACCCACAGGGGGCAGGGACAGATACGCAGTATTTT. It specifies CASSLDPQGAGTDTQYF.

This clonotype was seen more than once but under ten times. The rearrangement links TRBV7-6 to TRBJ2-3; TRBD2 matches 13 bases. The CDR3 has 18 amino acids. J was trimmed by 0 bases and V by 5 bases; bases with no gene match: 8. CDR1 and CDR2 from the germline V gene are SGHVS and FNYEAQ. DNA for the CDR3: TGTGCCAGCAGCAAATATTTGGGACTAGCGGGGAGCACAGATACGCAGTATTTT. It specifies CASSKYLGLAGSTDTQYF.

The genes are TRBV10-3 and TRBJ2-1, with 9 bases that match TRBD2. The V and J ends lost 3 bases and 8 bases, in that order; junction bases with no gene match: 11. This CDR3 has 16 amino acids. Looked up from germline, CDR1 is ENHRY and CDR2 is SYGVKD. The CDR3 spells CAISEGDSGGSYEQFF. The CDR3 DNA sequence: TGTGCCATCAGTGAAGGTGATAGCGGGGGTTCGTATGAGCAGTTCTTC.

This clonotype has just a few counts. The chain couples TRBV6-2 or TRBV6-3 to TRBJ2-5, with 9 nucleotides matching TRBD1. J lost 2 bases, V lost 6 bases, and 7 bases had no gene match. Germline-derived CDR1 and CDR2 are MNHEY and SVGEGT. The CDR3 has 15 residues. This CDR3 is CASRLGTGRQETQYF. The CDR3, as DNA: TGTGCCAGCAGACTCGGGACAGGGCGTCAAGAGACCCAGTACTTC.

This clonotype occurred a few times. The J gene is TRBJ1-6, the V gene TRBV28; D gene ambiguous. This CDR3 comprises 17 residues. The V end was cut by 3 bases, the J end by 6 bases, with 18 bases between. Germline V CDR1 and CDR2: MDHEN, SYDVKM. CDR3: CASSFTAGRGVNSPLHF. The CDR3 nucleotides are TGTGCCAGCAGTTTTACGGCAGGCCGGGGTGTTAATTCACCCCTCCACTTT.

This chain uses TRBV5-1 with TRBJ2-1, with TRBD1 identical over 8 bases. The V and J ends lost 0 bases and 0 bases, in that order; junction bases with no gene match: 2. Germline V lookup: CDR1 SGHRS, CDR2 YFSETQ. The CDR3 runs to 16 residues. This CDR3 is CASSLAGQGSYNEQFF. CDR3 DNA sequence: TGCGCCAGCAGCTTGGCCGGACAGGGCTCCTACAATGAGCAGTTCTTC.

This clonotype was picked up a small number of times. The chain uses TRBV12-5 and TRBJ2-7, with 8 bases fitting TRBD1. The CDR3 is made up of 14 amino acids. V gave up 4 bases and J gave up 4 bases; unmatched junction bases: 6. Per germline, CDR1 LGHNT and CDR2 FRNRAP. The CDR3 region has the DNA TGTGCTAGTGGTTCGGGGGACAGGATATACGAGCAGTACTTC. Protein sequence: CASGSGDRIYEQYF.

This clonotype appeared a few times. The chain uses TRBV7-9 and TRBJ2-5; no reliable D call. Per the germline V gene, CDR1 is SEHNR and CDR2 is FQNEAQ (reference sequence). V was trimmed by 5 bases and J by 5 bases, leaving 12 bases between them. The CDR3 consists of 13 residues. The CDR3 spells CASSPSRRETQYF. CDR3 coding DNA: TGTGCCAGCAGCCCGAGCCGCCGGGAGACCCAGTACTTC.

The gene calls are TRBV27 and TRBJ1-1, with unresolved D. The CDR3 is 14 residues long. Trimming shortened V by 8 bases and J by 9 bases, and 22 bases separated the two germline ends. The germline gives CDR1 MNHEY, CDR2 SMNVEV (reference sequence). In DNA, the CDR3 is TGTGCCAGCTTTGGTTTCGGAGGGCCAGGAAAAGCTTTCTTT. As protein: CASFGFGGPGKAFF.

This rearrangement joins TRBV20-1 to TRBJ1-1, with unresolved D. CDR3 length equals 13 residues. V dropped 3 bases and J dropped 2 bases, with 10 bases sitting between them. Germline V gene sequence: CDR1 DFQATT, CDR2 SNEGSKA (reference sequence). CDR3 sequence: CSASGDVNTEAFF. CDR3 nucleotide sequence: TGCAGTGCTAGTGGGGATGTTAACACTGAAGCTTTCTTT.

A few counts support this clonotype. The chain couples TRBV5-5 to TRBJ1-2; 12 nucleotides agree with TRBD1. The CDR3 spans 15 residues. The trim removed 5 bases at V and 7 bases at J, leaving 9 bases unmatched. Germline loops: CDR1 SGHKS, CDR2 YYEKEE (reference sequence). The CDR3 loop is CASRGTGTGGAGYTF. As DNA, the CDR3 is TGTGCCAGCAGGGGGACCGGGACAGGGGGCGCTGGCTACACCTTC.

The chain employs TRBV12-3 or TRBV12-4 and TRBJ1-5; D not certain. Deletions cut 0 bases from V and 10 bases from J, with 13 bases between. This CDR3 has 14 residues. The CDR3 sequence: CASSLARRAEPQHF. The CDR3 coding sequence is TGTGCCAGCAGTTTAGCGCGGAGGGCCGAACCCCAGCATTTT.

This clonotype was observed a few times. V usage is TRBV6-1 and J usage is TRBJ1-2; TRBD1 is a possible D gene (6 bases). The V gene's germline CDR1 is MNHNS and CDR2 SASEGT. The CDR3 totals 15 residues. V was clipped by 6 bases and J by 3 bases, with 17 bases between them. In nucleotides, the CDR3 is TGTGCCAGCAGGGGGCGGACAGAATACCACTATGGCTACACCTTC. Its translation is CASRGRTEYHYGYTF.

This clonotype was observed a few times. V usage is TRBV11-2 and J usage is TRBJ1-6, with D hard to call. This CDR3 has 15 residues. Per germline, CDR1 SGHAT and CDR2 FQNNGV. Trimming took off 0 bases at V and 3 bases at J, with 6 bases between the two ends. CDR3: CASSLDRGYNSPLHF. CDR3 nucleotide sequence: TGTGCCAGCAGCTTAGATCGCGGCTATAATTCACCCCTCCACTTT.

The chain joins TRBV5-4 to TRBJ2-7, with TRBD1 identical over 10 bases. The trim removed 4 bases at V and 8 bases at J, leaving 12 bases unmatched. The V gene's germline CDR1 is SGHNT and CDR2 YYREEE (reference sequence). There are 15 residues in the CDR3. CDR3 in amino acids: CASSGEGQGLLKQYF. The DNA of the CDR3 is TGTGCCAGCAGCGGCGAGGGACAGGGGCTCCTCAAGCAGTACTTC. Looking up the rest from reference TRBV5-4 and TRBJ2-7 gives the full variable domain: ETGVTQSPTHLIKTRGQQVTLRCSSQSGHNTVSWYQQALGQGPQFIFQYYREEENGRGNFPPRFSGLQFPNYSSELNVNALELDDSALYLCASSGEGQGLLKQYFGPGTRLTVT.